Here is one T cell receptor (beta chain) with its context. Antigen unknown. TCRdb reprocessed the RT-PCR reads with MiXCR, giving one entry per CDR3 protein. Here the sample spans 500,000 to 650,000 distinct CDR3 sequences, under 9% being singletons. These data are taken from a study of response to subunit inactivated influenza vaccine. The CDR3 covers 10 residues. Trimming pared 5 bases from V and 4 bases from J, leaving 3 bases between. CDR1 GTSNPN and CDR2 SVGIG come from the germline V gene (reference sequence). Findings and caveats of the study: The authors suggested that every seasonal influenza vaccination recruits few new T cells.

The source material was PBMCs from blood, sampled around 25 months after vaccination. The clonotype originates from a man aged 45 to 75 who received an inactivated influenza vaccine. The V and J genes are TRBV30 and TRBJ2-1; D not resolved. As DNA, the CDR3 is TGTGCCTGGGCGTACAATGAGCAGTTCTTC. Translation: CAWAYNEQFF.